A selection of T cell receptor beta chains follows, all from one sample in a study of cytomegalovirus exposure and HLA in healthy donors. Data came from immunoSEQ multiplex PCR; TCRdb stores just in-frame clones and leaves some out. The data contain around 150,000 clones, roughly 80% of them singletons. Sequenced sample: PBMCs. Receptors were obtained from a man aged 30-40 years in good health and CMV-seronegative. Both conserved end residues are part of each CDR3. Fields, in order: J gene, D gene, V gene, clone size, CDR3 protein, CDR3 DNA. D genes are given only for firm matches. The listing skips clone size in some rows; elsewhere it reads once, few, many or a size class.

TRBJ2-5	NA	TRBV19	few	CASSRSDQETQYF	TGTGCCAGTAGTCGTAGCGACCAAGAGACCCAGTACTTC
TRBJ2-3	TRBD2	TRBV29-1	NA	CSVAGTSGRGTDTQYF	TGCAGCGTTGCGGGGACTAGCGGGCGTGGCACAGATACGCAGTATTTT
TRBJ1-2	NA	TRBV30	NA	CAWSSGGGRSYGYTF	TGTGCCTGGAGTTCAGGCGGGGGCCGCAGCTATGGCTACACCTTC
TRBJ2-2	TRBD1	TRBV10-3	NA	CAIQAGTGYTGELFF	TGTGCCATCCAGGCCGGGACAGGGTACACCGGGGAGCTGTTTTTT
TRBJ1-5	TRBD1	TRBV4-1	once	CASSQDTGQMQGQPQHF	TGCGCCAGCAGCCAAGATACGGGACAGATGCAGGGTCAGCCCCAGCATTTT
TRBJ2-3	TRBD2	TRBV5-1	NA	CASSLATSGSTDTQYF	TGCGCCAGCAGCTTGGCGACTAGCGGAAGCACAGATACGCAGTATTTT
TRBJ2-7	TRBD2	TRBV7-2	NA	CASSEGSGSSYEQYF	TGTGCCAGCAGCGAGGGAAGCGGGAGCTCCTACGAGCAGTACTTC
TRBJ2-7	NA	TRBV4-2	NA	CASSHDRQEFYEQYF	TGTGCCAGCAGCCACGATCGACAGGAATTCTACGAGCAGTACTTC
TRBJ2-7	NA	TRBV25-1	NA	CASSKTRSKQGGEQYF	TGTGCCAGCAGTAAAACAAGGTCCAAACAGGGCGGCGAGCAGTACTTC
TRBJ2-7	TRBD2	TRBV7-9	NA	CASSPPGVAGDYEQYF	TGTGCCAGCAGCCCACCTGGGGTAGCGGGGGACTACGAGCAGTACTTC
TRBJ2-7	NA	TRBV28	once	CASTLGGGREQYF	TGTGCCAGCACCCTGGGGGGTGGCCGGGAGCAGTACTTC
TRBJ2-7	NA	TRBV5-1	NA	CASSLGTSITGRDEQYF	TGCGCCAGCAGCTTGGGAACCAGCATTACCGGGCGGGACGAGCAGTACTTC
TRBJ2-3	NA	TRBV25-1	NA	CASSGAGRPQYF	TGTGCCAGCAGTGGGGCGGGGAGGCCGCAGTATTTT
TRBJ2-2	NA	TRBV5-6	NA	CASSWIGQTNTGELLF	TGTGCCAGCAGCTGGATTGGACAGACGAACACCGGGGAGCTGCTTTTT
TRBJ1-3	NA	TRBV19	few	CASSIAQTSGNTIYF	TGTGCCAGTAGTATAGCACAGACGTCTGGAAACACCATATATTTT
TRBJ2-7	NA	TRBV21-1	NA	CASSKDGQGETSSRGDF	TGTGCCAGCAGCAAAGACGGCCAGGGGGAGACCAGTAGCCGAGGGGACTTC
TRBJ2-1	NA	TRBV4-1	few	CASSHLGSGTPYNEQFF	TGCGCCAGCAGCCACCTCGGCTCCGGGACTCCTTACAATGAGCAGTTCTTC
TRBJ2-2	TRBD1	TRBV7-9	once	CAGDRGRNTGELFF	TGTGCCGGTGACAGGGGGCGAAACACCGGGGAGCTGTTTTTT
TRBJ2-1	NA	TRBV4-1	NA	CASSQDDTSRNEQFF	TGCGCCAGCAGCCAAGATGATACTAGCCGGAATGAGCAGTTCTTC
TRBJ2-1	TRBD2	TRBV9	NA	CASSVGLAGADEQFF	TGTGCCAGCAGCGTAGGCCTAGCGGGAGCTGATGAGCAGTTCTTC
TRBJ2-3	NA	TRBV27	NA	CASSLSWAGTDTQYF	TGTGCCAGCAGTTTATCGTGGGCGGGGACAGATACGCAGTATTTT